The 20 T cell receptor beta chains below all came from one sample that was sequenced in a study of T cell responses to AZD1222 COVID-19 vaccine. TCRdb's copy holds only in-frame clones and misses some; the assay was immunoSEQ multiplex PCR. Found here are some 120,000 clones, 70% to 90% of them singletons; the top ten hold 3% to 4.5%. This specimen consisted of peripheral blood, obtained on day 0 of MenACWY control vaccination. Source of these receptors: an adult in good health.

This sequence joins TRBV5-4 and TRBJ2-1; 8 nucleotides match TRBD1. Germline V gives CDR1 SGHNT, CDR2 YYREEE (reference sequence). The ends lost 4 bases at V and 6 bases at J; junction bases unmatched: 12. This CDR3 has 16 amino acids. The CDR3 here is CASSHGTGDPFNEQFF. The CDR3 region has the DNA TGTGCCAGCAGCCACGGGACAGGCGATCCGTTCAATGAGCAGTTCTTC. Drawing the rest from reference TRBV5-4 and TRBJ2-1, the complete variable domain is ETGVTQSPTHLIKTRGQQVTLRCSSQSGHNTVSWYQQALGQGPQFIFQYYREEENGRGNFPPRFSGLQFPNYSSELNVNALELDDSALYLCASSHGTGDPFNEQFFGPGTRLTVL.

The DNA of the CDR3 is TGTGCCAGCAGTTTCCGGGGGGGCGTCAGGTCACCCCTCCACTTT. Protein sequence: CASSFRGGVRSPLHF. J is TRBJ1-6 and V is TRBV2; TRBD1 is a possible D gene (6 bases). V lost 5 bases to trimming and J lost 10 bases, with 18 bases between them. From germline, CDR1 is SNHLY and CDR2 FYNNEI. The CDR3 spans 15 residues.

V and J are TRBV7-9 and TRBJ1-2, with unresolved D. The CDR3 contains 14 residues. Germline CDR1 SEHNR, CDR2 FQNEAQ (reference sequence). Trimming removed 4 bases at V and 2 bases at J, with 11 bases between. The CDR3 here is CASSSNWRNYGYTF. In nucleotides, the CDR3 is TGTGCCAGCAGCTCCAACTGGAGGAACTATGGCTACACCTTC.

The chain couples TRBV5-1 to TRBJ1-2, with D tentatively TRBD1 (5 bases). V shed 2 bases and J shed 8 bases, with 13 bases lying between them. CDR3 length: 13 residues. Germline V lookup: CDR1 SGHRS, CDR2 YFSETQ. The CDR3 bases are TGCGCCAGCAGCTTAAACCAGGGTGGAGGCTACACCTTC. Protein: CASSLNQGGGYTF.

The chain employs TRBV5-1 and TRBJ1-1, with 8 bases fitting TRBD1. V lost 0 bases and J lost 5; bases outside the gene matches: 6. Germline V CDR1 and CDR2: SGHRS, YFSETQ. The CDR3 is 15 amino acids. CDR3 nucleotide sequence: TGCGCCAGCAGCTTGGGGCAGGGGGCTTATACTGAAGCTTTCTTT. Translated: CASSLGQGAYTEAFF. Full variable domain (missing parts from reference TRBV5-1 and TRBJ1-1): KAGVTQTPRYLIKTRGQQVTLSCSPISGHRSVSWYQQTPGQGLQFLFEYFSETQRNKGNFPGRFSGRQFSNSRSEMNVSTLELGDSALYLCASSLGQGAYTEAFFGQGTRLTVV.

The chain employs TRBV7-9 and TRBJ2-1; D possibly corresponds to TRBD1 (6 bases). CDR1 and CDR2 (germline): SEHNR, FQNEAQ (reference sequence). The ends were cut back, 5 bases at V and 6 bases at J, with 20 bases in the middle. The CDR3 covers 16 residues. CDR3 bases: TGTGCCAGCAGCCCGCCCCCGGCCTCAGGGGCCAATGAGCAGTTCTTC. Translated: CASSPPPASGANEQFF.

This rearrangement joins TRBV11-2 to TRBJ1-1, with D tentatively TRBD1 (5 bases). The CDR3 length is 12 residues. Germline V gene sequence: CDR1 SGHAT, CDR2 FQNNGV. The ends were cut back, 4 bases at V and 11 bases at J, with 14 bases in the middle. The CDR3 loop is CASSSHSGMAFF. The CDR3 DNA reads TGTGCCAGCAGCTCCCACTCAGGGATGGCTTTCTTT.

The chain links TRBV19 to TRBJ1-6; 8 bases fit TRBD1. There are 18 residues in the CDR3. V lost 8 bases and J lost 0; bases outside the gene matches: 12. Germline loops: CDR1 LNHDA, CDR2 SQIVND (reference sequence). The CDR3 nucleotides are TGTGCCAGTTCCCGACAGGGGACCCTGAGCTCCTATAATTCACCCCTCCACTTT. It specifies CASSRQGTLSSYNSPLHF.

The chain is built from TRBV21-1 and TRBJ2-6. TRBV21-1 is a pseudogene. This CDR3 region has 16 residues. CDR3 sequence: CASSNVRGSGANVLTF. The CDR3 nucleotides are TGTGCCAGCAGCAATGTGAGGGGTTCTGGGGCCAACGTCCTGACTTTC.

The chain joins TRBV7-3 to TRBJ2-2; no definite D call. With 0 bases removed from V and 1 base from J, the gap between germline ends came to 6 bases. This CDR3 contains 15 residues. CDR1 is SGHTA and CDR2 is FQGTGA in the germline V gene. This CDR3 is CASSLTAGNTGELFF. The CDR3 DNA follows: TGTGCCAGCAGCTTAACGGCAGGGAACACCGGGGAGCTGTTTTTT.

The genes are TRBV18 and TRBJ2-7, with TRBD1 matching 9 bases. Trimming at V came to 11 bases and at J to 6 bases, leaving 11 bases not matched to a gene. Germline CDR1 KGHSH, CDR2 LQKENI. CDR3 size: 13 residues. CDR3 DNA sequence: TGTGCCGGACCGGGACAGGGATACTTCGAGCAGTACTTC. It translates to CAGPGQGYFEQYF.

The chain links TRBV7-9 to TRBJ1-3; D is unclear. This CDR3 spans 14 amino acids. Looked up from germline, CDR1 is SEHNR and CDR2 is FQNEAQ (reference sequence). V was shortened by 1 base and J by 0 bases, with 4 bases between the two germline ends. For the CDR3, the DNA is TGTGCCAGCAGCTTAGACACCTCTGGAAACACCATATATTTT. Encoded protein: CASSLDTSGNTIYF.

J is TRBJ1-1 and V is TRBV27; 7 bases are shared with TRBD1. This CDR3 contains 14 residues. Germline V CDR1 and CDR2: MNHEY, SMNVEV (reference sequence). Trimming removed 6 bases from V and 4 bases from J; junction bases left unmatched: 8. CDR3 residues: CASRPFRDSTEAFF. In DNA form, the CDR3 reads TGTGCCAGCAGACCATTCCGGGACAGCACTGAAGCTTTCTTT.

This chain uses TRBV18 with TRBJ1-2; tentatively, D is TRBD1 (5 bases). The V gene lost 4 bases and the J gene lost 3 bases, with 12 bases spanning the gap. The germline V gene has CDR1 KGHSH and CDR2 LQKENI. The CDR3 is made up of 14 amino acids. CDR3: CASSHSTDYYGYTF. The CDR3 nucleotides are TGTGCCAGCTCACACTCGACAGATTACTATGGCTACACCTTC.

The J gene is TRBJ2-3, the V gene TRBV28; no clear D. This CDR3 region has 12 residues. Germline values: CDR1 MDHEN, CDR2 SYDVKM. The V end lost 10 bases, the J end lost 5 bases, and 13 bases lay between the germline ends. The CDR3 sequence: CATEQMGDTQYF. CDR3 in DNA: TGTGCCACCGAACAGATGGGAGATACGCAGTATTTT. The full variable domain, rest sourced from reference TRBV28 and TRBJ2-3, is DVKVTQSSRYLVKRTGEKVFLECVQDMDHENMFWYRQDPGLGLRLIYFSYDVKMKEKGDIPEGYSVSREKKERFSLILESASTNQTSMYLCATEQMGDTQYFGPGTRLTVL.

This chain connects TRBV2 to TRBJ1-1; D might be TRBD1 (5 bases). The CDR3 contains 14 residues. CDR1 and CDR2 from the germline V gene are SNHLY and FYNNEI. With 2 bases removed from V and 9 bases from J, the gap between germline ends came to 16 bases. The CDR3 sequence: CASSELQGPSQAFF. DNA of the CDR3: TGTGCCAGCAGTGAACTGCAGGGCCCTTCTCAAGCTTTCTTT.

The chain has TRBV5-6 and TRBJ2-3, with TRBD1 matching over 7 bases. The length of the CDR3 is 17 residues. Trimming cost V 3 bases and J 4 bases; bases outside gene matches: 14. Germline CDR1 is SGHDT and CDR2 is YYEEEE. The CDR3 protein is CASSSTLTGNKADTQYF. DNA of the CDR3: TGTGCCAGCAGCTCGACTCTGACAGGGAATAAGGCAGATACGCAGTATTTT. Looking up the rest from reference TRBV5-6 and TRBJ2-3 gives the full variable domain: DAGVTQSPTHLIKTRGQQVTLRCSPKSGHDTVSWYQQALGQGPQFIFQYYEEEERQRGNFPDRFSGHQFPNYSSELNVNALLLGDSALYLCASSSTLTGNKADTQYFGPGTRLTVL.

The rearrangement links TRBV5-4 to TRBJ2-3; D gene unclear. The CDR3 spans 16 residues. The germline CDR1 and CDR2 sequences are SGHNT and YYREEE (reference sequence). With 6 bases removed from V and 2 bases from J, the gap between germline ends came to 19 bases. The CDR3 DNA is TGTGCCAGCACCAAACAACTGGGCATTTCCACAGATACGCAGTATTTT. Protein sequence: CASTKQLGISTDTQYF.

The chain joins TRBV19 to TRBJ1-3; D is undetermined. In germline, CDR1 is LNHDA, CDR2 SQIVND (reference sequence). Between the trimmed V and J ends, which lost 1 base and 0 bases, there was a span of 7 bases. The CDR3 extends over 15 amino acids. CDR3 sequence reads: CASSIVGNSGNTIYF. Written as DNA, the CDR3 is TGTGCCAGTAGTATAGTAGGGAACTCTGGAAACACCATATATTTT.

The chain combines TRBV6-1 with TRBJ2-3; D remains unclear. CDR1 and CDR2 from the germline V gene are MNHNS and SASEGT. Trimming cost V 3 bases and J 7 bases, with 5 bases left between them. This CDR3 is built from 11 residues. The DNA of the CDR3 is TGTGCCAGCAGTGACGTTTATACGCAGTATTTT. Its translation: CASSDVYTQYF.